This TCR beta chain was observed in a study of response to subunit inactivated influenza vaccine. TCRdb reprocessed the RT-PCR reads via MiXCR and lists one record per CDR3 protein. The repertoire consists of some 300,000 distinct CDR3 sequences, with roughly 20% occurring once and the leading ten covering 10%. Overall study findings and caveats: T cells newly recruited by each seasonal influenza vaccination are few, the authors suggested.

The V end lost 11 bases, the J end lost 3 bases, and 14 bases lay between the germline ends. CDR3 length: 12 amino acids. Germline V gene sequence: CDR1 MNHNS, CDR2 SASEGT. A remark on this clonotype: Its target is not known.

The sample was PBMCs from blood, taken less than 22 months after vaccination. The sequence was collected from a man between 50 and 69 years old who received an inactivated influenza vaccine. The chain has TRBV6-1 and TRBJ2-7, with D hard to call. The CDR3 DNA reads TGTGCCGGGTCTACCTTTGGCTACGAGCAGTACTTC. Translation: CAGSTFGYEQYF.